This T cell receptor beta chain was retrieved from a study of T-cell memory formation after mild COVID-19. A word on this clonotype: The antigen is unknown.

CDR3 length: 14 residues. Trimming took 3 bases from V and 7 from J, leaving 16 bases between them. Germline V gives CDR1 SEHNR, CDR2 FQNEAQ (reference sequence). Each CDR3 protein is one row after TCRdb ran MiXCR on the 5' RACE reads. This table holds around 470,000 distinct CDR3 sequences, 20% found once. Study conclusions and caveats: The study detected some responding clones in pre-infection memory, suggesting cross-reactive memory joined.

The chain couples TRBV7-9 to TRBJ2-7, with a tentative D call TRBD1 (6 bases). Sequencing used PBMCs or a T cell subset sorted from them (not recorded which). The TCR was taken from an adult woman who had mild COVID-19 (a few samples of this study predate the infection). Cell type and time point are not known. The CDR3 is CASSLGTRLGEQYF. DNA of the CDR3: TGTGCCAGCAGCTTGGGGACACGCCTTGGGGAGCAGTACTTC.